One and the same sample provided the 20 T cell receptor beta chains below, sequenced in a study of T-cell memory formation after mild COVID-19. From the 5' RACE reads, TCRdb called clonotypes with MiXCR, one entry per CDR3 protein. Of 500,000 to 550,000 distinct CDR3 sequences in the sample, around 21% were seen once. The sequenced sample was PBMCs or a T cell subset sorted from them (not recorded which). Receptor source: an adult woman who had mild COVID-19 (a few samples of this study predate the infection). Cell type and time point are not known.

This clonotype was detected only a few times. The chain is built from TRBV9 and TRBJ2-3, with D unclear. V was cut by 2 bases and J by 0 bases, with 13 bases left in between. The CDR3 length is 16 residues. Germline CDR1 and CDR2: SGDLS and YYNGEE. The CDR3 sequence is CASSVFLDSSTDTQYF. DNA of the CDR3: TGTGCCAGCAGCGTTTTTCTAGACTCTAGCACAGATACGCAGTATTTT.

This sequence joins TRBV3-1 and TRBJ2-5, with D maybe TRBD2 (6 bases). The CDR3 is made up of 15 amino acids. V gave up 4 bases and J gave up 5 bases, with 17 bases separating them. The germline CDR1 and CDR2 sequences are LGHDT and YNNKEL (reference sequence). CDR3 residues: CASSPTRGRGETQYF. The CDR3 DNA follows: TGTGCCAGCAGCCCTACGCGAGGCCGGGGGGAGACCCAGTACTTC.

The chain uses TRBV7-2 and TRBJ2-1; no clear D gene. V was clipped by 4 bases and J by 8 bases, with 12 bases between them. The CDR3 extends over 13 amino acids. Germline V gene data show CDR1 as SGHTA and CDR2 as FQGNSA. DNA for the CDR3: TGTGCCAGCAGCTCCGTACCCGGCCATGAGCAGTTCTTC. The encoded protein is CASSSVPGHEQFF.

This clonotype showed up just a few times. The genes are TRBV28 and TRBJ2-5; 11 nucleotides align to TRBD2. With 5 bases clipped from V and 5 bases from J, the junction kept 16 bases outside the gene matches. Germline V gene lookup returns CDR1 MDHEN and CDR2 SYDVKM. The CDR3 has 18 amino acids. The CDR3 protein is CASSPRRLAGGPRETQYF. Written as DNA, the CDR3 is TGTGCCAGCAGTCCCCGGAGATTAGCGGGAGGGCCCCGGGAGACCCAGTACTTC.

This clonotype was counted between two and nine times. CDR3 DNA sequence: TGTGCCAGCTCACCATCGCAGGGGGTGCCCTACGAGCAGTACTTC. It translates to CASSPSQGVPYEQYF. The V gene is TRBV18, the J gene TRBJ2-7; the match to TRBD1 covers 7 bases. The V gene's germline CDR1 is KGHSH and CDR2 LQKENI. The trim removed 2 bases at V and 2 bases at J, leaving 6 bases unmatched. This CDR3 contains 15 residues.

The chain is built from TRBV11-2 and TRBJ2-1, with TRBD1 as a possible D gene (6 bases). CDR3 length equals 16 residues. V dropped 1 base and J dropped 1 base, with 11 bases sitting between them. Looked up from germline, CDR1 is SGHAT and CDR2 is FQNNGV. CDR3 residues: CASSLGVDRSYNEQFF. In DNA form, the CDR3 reads TGTGCCAGCAGCTTAGGAGTAGACAGGTCCTACAATGAGCAGTTCTTC.

The chain has TRBV6-2 or TRBV6-3 and TRBJ2-5; a weak D match, TRBD2 (6 bases). V was clipped by 0 bases and J by 5 bases, with 16 bases between them. This CDR3 comprises 16 residues. CDR1 and CDR2 (germline): MNHEY, SVGEGT. The CDR3 region is CASSYSIVEGRETQYF. CDR3 coding DNA: TGTGCCAGCAGTTACTCGATTGTGGAGGGGCGGGAGACCCAGTACTTC.

V usage is TRBV11-2 and J usage is TRBJ2-1; the D gene could be TRBD1 or TRBD2 (5 bases each). In germline, CDR1 is SGHAT, CDR2 FQNNGV. This CDR3 has 12 residues. V lost 1 base and J 11 bases, leaving 9 bases between the germline ends. The CDR3 sequence is CASSLGGFQQFF. In nucleotides, the CDR3 is TGTGCCAGCAGCTTAGGGGGGTTCCAGCAGTTCTTC.

This clonotype has a handful of counts. V and J are TRBV20-1 and TRBJ2-7; D unresolved. The ends were cut back, 3 bases at V and 4 bases at J, with 7 bases in the middle. In germline, CDR1 is DFQATT, CDR2 SNEGSKA (reference sequence). This CDR3 has 11 residues. The CDR3 DNA reads TGCAGTGCTAGTGTTCGTTACGAGCAGTACTTC. Amino acid sequence: CSASVRYEQYF.

This clonotype has just a few counts. The V call is TRBV29-1, the J call TRBJ2-3; TRBD2 matches 11 bases. The CDR3 covers 14 residues. After removal of 6 bases from V and 5 bases from J, the junction contained 7 bases not matched to a gene. Germline CDR1 reads SQVTM; CDR2 reads ANQGSEA. DNA for the CDR3: TGCAGCGTCATAGCGGGGGGGAATGGAGATACGCAGTATTTT. It encodes CSVIAGGNGDTQYF.

The rearrangement joins TRBV20-1 to TRBJ2-2, with 8 bases identical to TRBD2. The germline gives CDR1 DFQATT, CDR2 SNEGSKA (reference sequence). CDR3 length: 15 residues. Unmatched junction bases numbered 8, after V lost 4 bases and J lost 4 bases. The CDR3 sequence: CSATDGTRATGELFF. The CDR3 DNA reads as TGCAGTGCTACCGACGGGACTAGAGCCACCGGGGAGCTGTTTTTT.

This clonotype was picked up many times. The chain uses TRBV12-3 or TRBV12-4 and TRBJ2-7, with D unclear. This CDR3 contains 14 residues. V was trimmed by 6 bases and J by 0 bases, leaving 12 bases between them. This CDR3 is CASRRGYSSYEQYF. The CDR3 DNA sequence: TGTGCCAGCAGGCGAGGCTATAGCTCCTACGAGCAGTACTTC.

There are a few counts of this clonotype. The rearrangement joins TRBV4-3 to TRBJ1-2, with 9 bases identical to TRBD1. V shed 0 bases, J shed 2 bases, and the junction held 10 bases outside the gene matches. There are 18 residues in the CDR3. The germline V gene encodes CDR1 LGHNA and CDR2 YSLEER. The DNA for the CDR3 is TGCGCCAGCAGCCAAGATCGAGCCGGGACAGGGAGGAACTATGGCTACACCTTC. Translated: CASSQDRAGTGRNYGYTF.

The V and J genes are TRBV7-9 and TRBJ2-7; TRBD2 might be the D (6 bases). The V end was cut by 1 base, the J end by 0 bases, with 16 bases between. Germline V CDR1 and CDR2: SEHNR, FQNEAQ (reference sequence). The length of the CDR3 is 17 residues. CDR3 nucleotide sequence: TGTGCCAGCAGCTTAGGGAAGACTAGAAAGTCCTCCTACGAGCAGTACTTC. This encodes CASSLGKTRKSSYEQYF.

The genes are TRBV7-9 and TRBJ2-1, with D tentatively TRBD2 (5 bases). In germline, CDR1 is SEHNR, CDR2 FQNEAQ (reference sequence). V shed 3 bases and J shed 3 bases, with 15 bases lying between them. This CDR3 has 16 amino acids. In nucleotides, the CDR3 is TGTGCCAGCAGCTTGCGTGAGGGAGTCGGCTACAATGAGCAGTTCTTC. This gives the protein CASSLREGVGYNEQFF. Variable domain in full (rest from reference TRBV7-9 and TRBJ2-1): DTGVSQNPRHKITKRGQNVTFRCDPISEHNRLYWYRQTLGQGPEFLTYFQNEAQLEKSRLLSDRFSAERPKGSFSTLEIQRTEQGDSAMYLCASSLREGVGYNEQFFGPGTRLTVL.

This clonotype was recorded a few times. This chain joins TRBV6-5 and TRBJ2-7, with D perhaps TRBD2 (6 bases). V was clipped by 0 bases and J by 3 bases, with 9 bases between them. This CDR3 has 14 amino acids. Germline CDR1 is MNHEY and CDR2 is SVGAGI. CDR3 in amino acids: CASSYSRGGYEQYF. For the CDR3, the DNA is TGTGCCAGCAGTTACTCGCGGGGTGGCTACGAGCAGTACTTC.

The CDR3 DNA reads TGCGCCAGCAGCCAGGGGGAGGGGGCGAACTATGGCTACACCTTC. Its protein is CASSQGEGANYGYTF. J is TRBJ1-2 and V is TRBV4-3; 7 bases agree with TRBD1. This CDR3 region has 15 residues. The ends lost 3 bases at V and 2 bases at J; junction bases unmatched: 6. Per the germline V gene, CDR1 is LGHNA and CDR2 is YSLEER.

V gene TRBV4-1 combines with J gene TRBJ1-6; D gene ambiguous. Per the germline V gene, CDR1 is MGHRA and CDR2 is YSYEKL. Trimming cost V 2 bases and J 4 bases, with 6 bases left between them. The CDR3 has 14 amino acids. This chain's CDR3 is CASSQQEYNSPLHF. The CDR3 nucleotides read TGCGCCAGCAGCCAACAGGAGTATAATTCACCCCTCCACTTT.

V gene TRBV24-1 combines with J gene TRBJ2-2; 7 bases match TRBD1. This CDR3 is 13 amino acids long. Germline assignment: CDR1 KGHDR and CDR2 SFDVKD. Trimming took 7 bases from V and 5 from J; bases not matched to a gene: 3. The CDR3 protein is CATRTQGTGELFF. CDR3 DNA sequence: TGTGCCACCAGAACACAGGGGACCGGGGAGCTGTTTTTT.

The gene calls are TRBV4-2 and TRBJ2-1, with D hard to call. CDR1 is LGHNA and CDR2 is YNFKEQ in the germline V gene. The CDR3 is 16 amino acids. V was pared by 0 bases and J by 2 bases, with 11 bases between. The CDR3 region is CASSQDLGKTYNEQFF. The CDR3 DNA follows: TGTGCCAGCAGCCAAGATTTGGGGAAAACCTACAATGAGCAGTTCTTC.